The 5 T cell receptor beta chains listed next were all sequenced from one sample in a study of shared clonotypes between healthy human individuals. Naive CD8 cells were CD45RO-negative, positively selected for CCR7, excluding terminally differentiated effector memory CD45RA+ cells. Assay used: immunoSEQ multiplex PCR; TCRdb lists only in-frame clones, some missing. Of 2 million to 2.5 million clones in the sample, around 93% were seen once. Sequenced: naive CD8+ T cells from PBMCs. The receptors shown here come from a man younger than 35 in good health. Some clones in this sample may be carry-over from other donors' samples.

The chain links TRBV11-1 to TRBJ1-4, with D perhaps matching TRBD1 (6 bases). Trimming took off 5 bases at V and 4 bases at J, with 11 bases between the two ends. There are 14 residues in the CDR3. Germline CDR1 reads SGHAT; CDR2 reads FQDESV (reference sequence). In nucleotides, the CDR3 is TGTGCCAGCAGCCGTGGACAGAATAATGAAAAACTGTTTTTT. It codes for CASSRGQNNEKLFF.

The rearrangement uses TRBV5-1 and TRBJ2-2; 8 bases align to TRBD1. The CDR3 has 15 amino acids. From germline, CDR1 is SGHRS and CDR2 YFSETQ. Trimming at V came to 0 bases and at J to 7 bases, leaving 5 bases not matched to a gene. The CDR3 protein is CASSLVDREDGELFF. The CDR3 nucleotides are TGCGCCAGCAGCTTGGTGGACAGGGAGGACGGGGAGCTGTTTTTT.

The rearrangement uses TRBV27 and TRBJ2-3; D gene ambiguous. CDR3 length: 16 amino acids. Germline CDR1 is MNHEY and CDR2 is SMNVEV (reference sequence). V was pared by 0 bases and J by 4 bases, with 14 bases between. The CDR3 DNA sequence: TGTGCCAGCAGTTTATCTGGCGGTAACCCCGCAGATACGCAGTATTTT. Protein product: CASSLSGGNPADTQYF.

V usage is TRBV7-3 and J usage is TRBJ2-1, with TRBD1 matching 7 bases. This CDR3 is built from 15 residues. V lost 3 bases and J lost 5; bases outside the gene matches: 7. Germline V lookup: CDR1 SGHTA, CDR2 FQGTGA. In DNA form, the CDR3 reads TGTGCCAGCAGCTTGGAGACAGGGTTCAACAATGAGCAGTTCTTC. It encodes CASSLETGFNNEQFF.

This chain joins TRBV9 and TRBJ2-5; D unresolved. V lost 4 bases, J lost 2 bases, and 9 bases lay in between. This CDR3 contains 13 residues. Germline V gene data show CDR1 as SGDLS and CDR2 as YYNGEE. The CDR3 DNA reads TGTGCCAGCAGCCCTTACTTGCAAGAGACCCAGTACTTC. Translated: CASSPYLQETQYF. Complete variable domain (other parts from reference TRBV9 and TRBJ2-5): DSGVTQTPKHLITATGQRVTLRCSPRSGDLSVYWYQQSLDQGLQFLIQYYNGEERAKGNILERFSAQQFPDLHSELNLSSLELGDSALYFCASSPYLQETQYFGPGTRLLVL.